These T cell receptor beta chains were read from a single sample in a study of blood T cell repertoires in COVID-19. Libraries were prepared by immunoSEQ multiplex PCR; TCRdb keeps only in-frame clonotypes and omits some of them. Here the sample spans approximately 390,000 clones, around 87% being singletons. Sample: peripheral blood. These receptor sequences come from an older woman with COVID-19, enrolled during active disease. CDR3s include the opening cysteine and the closing phenylalanine or tryptophan. D genes are given only for firm matches. Clone size is not always given. Where it is, it says once, few, many or a class for expanded clones.

v_call	clone_size	j_call	d_call	cdr3_nt	cdr3_aa
TRBV6-5	few	TRBJ2-1	-	TGTGCCAGCAGTTACTCGGGCGGAGGGAATGAGCAGTTCTTC	CASSYSGGGNEQFF
TRBV9	-	TRBJ2-3	TRBD2	TGTGCCAGCAGCGTATACCCCGGAGCGGGGGCCTTTCCTAGCACAGATACGCAGTATTTT	CASSVYPGAGAFPSTDTQYF
TRBV14	-	TRBJ1-1	-	TGTGCCAGCAGCCATCTCCCGGACAGCGAAGCTTTCTTT	CASSHLPDSEAFF
TRBV18	few	TRBJ2-3	TRBD1	TGTGCCAGCTCATCGGGACAGTCTAGCACAGATACGCAGTATTTT	CASSSGQSSTDTQYF
TRBV7-2	-	TRBJ2-1	TRBD2	TGTGCCAGCAGCTTAACCGGGAGGAATGAGCAGTTCTTC	CASSLTGRNEQFF
TRBV19	-	TRBJ1-2	-	TGTGCCAGTAGTGTACAGGGTGTTTCGTTTGGCTACACCTTC	CASSVQGVSFGYTF
TRBV12-5	-	TRBJ2-7	-	TGTGCTAGTGGTTTGGAAGGAGGTTCGCGGGAGCAGTACTTC	CASGLEGGSREQYF
TRBV18	-	TRBJ1-2	-	TGTGCCAGCTCACCAGTAGAGTCCTATGGCTACACCTTC	CASSPVESYGYTF
TRBV2	-	TRBJ2-2	TRBD1	TGTGCCAGCACTCGGACAGGGAGTACCGGGGAGCTGTTTTTT	CASTRTGSTGELFF
TRBV5-6	-	TRBJ2-5	TRBD1	TGTGCCAGCAGCTGGGACAGGGGTCTTCAGGGGACCCAGTACTTC	CASSWDRGLQGTQYF
TRBV7-8	-	TRBJ2-6	-	TGTGCCAGCAGCCCCTCAGTACCTGGGGCCAACGTCCTGACTTTC	CASSPSVPGANVLTF
TRBV3-1/TRBV3-2	-	TRBJ1-5	-	TGTGCCAGCAGCCACACCGACAGCGGCAATCAGCCCCAGCATTTT	CASSHTDSGNQPQHF
TRBV5-1	-	TRBJ2-7	TRBD1	TGCGCCAGCAGCTTGGGAGGACAGGGGGCGACCTACGAGCAGTACTTC	CASSLGGQGATYEQYF
TRBV5-5	-	TRBJ2-3	-	TGTGCCAGCTCCCACCCCGGAGGAGATACGCAGTATTTT	CASSHPGGDTQYF